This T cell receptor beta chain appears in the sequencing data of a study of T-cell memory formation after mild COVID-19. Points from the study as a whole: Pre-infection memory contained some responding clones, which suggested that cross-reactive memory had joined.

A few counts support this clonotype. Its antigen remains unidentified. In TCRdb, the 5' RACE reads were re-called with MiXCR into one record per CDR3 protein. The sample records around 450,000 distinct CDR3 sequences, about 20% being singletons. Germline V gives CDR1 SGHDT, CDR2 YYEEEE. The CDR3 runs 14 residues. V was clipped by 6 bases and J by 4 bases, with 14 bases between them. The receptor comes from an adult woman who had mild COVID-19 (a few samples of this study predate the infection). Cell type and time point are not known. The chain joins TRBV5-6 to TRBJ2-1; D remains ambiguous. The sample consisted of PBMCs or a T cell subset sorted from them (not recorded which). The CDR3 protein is CASTPWWSYNEQFF. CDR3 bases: TGTGCCAGCACCCCATGGTGGTCGTACAATGAGCAGTTCTTC.